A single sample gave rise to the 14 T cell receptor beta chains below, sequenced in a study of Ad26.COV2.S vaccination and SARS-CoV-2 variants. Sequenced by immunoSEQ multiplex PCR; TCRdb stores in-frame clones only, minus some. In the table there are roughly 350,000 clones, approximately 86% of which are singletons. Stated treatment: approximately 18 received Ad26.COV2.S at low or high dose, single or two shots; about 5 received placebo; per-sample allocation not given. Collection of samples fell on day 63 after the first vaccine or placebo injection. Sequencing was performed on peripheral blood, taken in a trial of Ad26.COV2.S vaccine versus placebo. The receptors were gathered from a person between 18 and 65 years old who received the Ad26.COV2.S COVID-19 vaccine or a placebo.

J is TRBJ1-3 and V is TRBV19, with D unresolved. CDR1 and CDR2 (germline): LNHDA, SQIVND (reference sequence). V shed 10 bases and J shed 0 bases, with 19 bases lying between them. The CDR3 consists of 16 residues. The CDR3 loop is CATSSNPASSGNTIYF. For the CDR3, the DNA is TGTGCCACCTCCTCCAACCCGGCGAGCTCTGGAAACACCATATATTTT.

CDR3 residues: CASSLNSGISYNEQFF. DNA of the CDR3: TGTGCCAGCAGCTTAAATAGCGGGATATCCTACAATGAGCAGTTCTTC. The chain employs TRBV11-1 and TRBJ2-1; TRBD2 aligns across 8 bases. Germline lookup yields CDR1 SGHAT and CDR2 FQDESV (reference sequence). This CDR3 comprises 16 residues. V lost 2 bases to trimming and J lost 1 base; unmatched junction nucleotides: 4.

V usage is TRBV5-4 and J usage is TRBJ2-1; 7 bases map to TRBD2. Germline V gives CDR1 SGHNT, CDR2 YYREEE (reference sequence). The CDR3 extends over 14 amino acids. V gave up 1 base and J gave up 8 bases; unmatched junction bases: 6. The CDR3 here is CASSLRAGVDEQFF. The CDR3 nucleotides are TGTGCCAGCAGCTTGAGGGCGGGAGTGGATGAGCAGTTCTTC.

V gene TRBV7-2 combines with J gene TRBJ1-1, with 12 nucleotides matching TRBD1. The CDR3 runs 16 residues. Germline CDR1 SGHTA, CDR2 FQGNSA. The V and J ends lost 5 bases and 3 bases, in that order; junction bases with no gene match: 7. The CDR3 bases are TGTGCCAGCAGCCCGGGGACAGGGGGCTTTTACACTGAAGCTTTCTTT. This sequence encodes CASSPGTGGFYTEAFF. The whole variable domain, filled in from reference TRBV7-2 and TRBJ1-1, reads GAGVSQSPSNKVTEKGKDVELRCDPISGHTALYWYRQSLGQGLEFLIYFQGNSAPDKSGLPSDRFSAERTGGSVSTLTIQRTQQEDSAVYLCASSPGTGGFYTEAFFGQGTRLTVV.

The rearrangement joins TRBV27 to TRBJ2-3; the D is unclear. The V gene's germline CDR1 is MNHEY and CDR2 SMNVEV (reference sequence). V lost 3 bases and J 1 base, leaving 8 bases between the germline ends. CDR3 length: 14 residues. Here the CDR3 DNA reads TGTGCCAGCAGTTTCCAATGGGGCACAGATACGCAGTATTTT. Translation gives CASSFQWGTDTQYF.

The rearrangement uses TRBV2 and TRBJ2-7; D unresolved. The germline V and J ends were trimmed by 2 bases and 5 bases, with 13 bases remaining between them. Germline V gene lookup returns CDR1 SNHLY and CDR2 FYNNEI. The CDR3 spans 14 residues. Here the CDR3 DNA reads TGTGCCAGCAGTGAAAGGTCAAGTGTAGACGAGCAGTACTTC. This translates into CASSERSSVDEQYF.

The CDR3 DNA is TGTGCCAGCAGCCAATACAGGGATGGAAACACCATATATTTT. Its translation: CASSQYRDGNTIYF. The rearrangement joins TRBV5-5 to TRBJ1-3, with TRBD1 as a possible D gene (6 bases). Germline CDR1 SGHKS, CDR2 YYEKEE (reference sequence). V dropped 4 bases and J dropped 3 bases, with 11 bases sitting between them. The CDR3 runs to 14 residues. Full variable domain (outside the CDR3, taken from reference TRBV5-5 and TRBJ1-3): DAGVTQSPTHLIKTRGQQVTLRCSPISGHKSVSWYQQVLGQGPQFIFQYYEKEERGRGNFPDRFSARQFPNYSSELNVNALLLGDSALYLCASSQYRDGNTIYFGEGSWLTVV.

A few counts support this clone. CDR3 nucleotides: TGTGCCAGCAGCCAGACAAATGACAAAATCTACGAGCAGTACTTC. Its protein product is CASSQTNDKIYEQYF. This rearrangement joins TRBV3-1 (or the pseudogene TRBV3-2) to TRBJ2-7; D is undetermined. The CDR3 consists of 15 residues. Germline CDR1 reads LGHDT; CDR2 reads YNNKEL (reference sequence). Trimming pared 3 bases from V and 3 bases from J, leaving 15 bases between.

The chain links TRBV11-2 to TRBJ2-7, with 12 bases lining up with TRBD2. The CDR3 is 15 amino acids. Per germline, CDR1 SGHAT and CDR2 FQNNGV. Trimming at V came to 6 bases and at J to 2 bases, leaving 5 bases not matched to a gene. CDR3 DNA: TGTGCCAGCAGACCGCTAGCGGGAGGGCCCTACGAGCAGTACTTC. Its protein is CASRPLAGGPYEQYF. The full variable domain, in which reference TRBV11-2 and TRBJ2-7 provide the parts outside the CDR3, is EAGVAQSPRYKIIEKRQSVAFWCNPISGHATLYWYQQILGQGPKLLIQFQNNGVVDDSQLPKDRFSAERLKGVDSTLKIQPAKLEDSAVYLCASRPLAGGPYEQYFGPGTRLTVT.

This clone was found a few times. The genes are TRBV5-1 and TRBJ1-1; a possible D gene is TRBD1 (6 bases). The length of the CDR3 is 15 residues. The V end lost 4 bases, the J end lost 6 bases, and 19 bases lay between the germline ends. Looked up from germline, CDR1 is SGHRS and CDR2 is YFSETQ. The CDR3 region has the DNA TGCGCCAGCAGCCCATCGACAGGCGGGGGCTCTGAAGCTTTCTTT. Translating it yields CASSPSTGGGSEAFF.

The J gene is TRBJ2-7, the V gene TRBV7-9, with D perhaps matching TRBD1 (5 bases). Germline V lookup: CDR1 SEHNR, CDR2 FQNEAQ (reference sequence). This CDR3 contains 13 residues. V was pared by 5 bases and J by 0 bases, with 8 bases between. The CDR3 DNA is TGTGCCAGCAGCATGACAGTCTCCTACGAGCAGTACTTC. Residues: CASSMTVSYEQYF.

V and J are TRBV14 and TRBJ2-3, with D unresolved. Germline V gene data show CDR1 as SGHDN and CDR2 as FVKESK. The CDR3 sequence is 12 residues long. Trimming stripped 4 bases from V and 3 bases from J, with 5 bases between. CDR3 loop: CASSRETDTQYF. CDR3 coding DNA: TGTGCCAGCAGCCGAGAAACAGATACGCAGTATTTT.

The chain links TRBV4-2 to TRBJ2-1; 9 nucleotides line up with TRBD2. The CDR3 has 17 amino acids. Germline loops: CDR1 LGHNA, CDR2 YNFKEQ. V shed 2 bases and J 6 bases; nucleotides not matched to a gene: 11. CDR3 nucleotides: TGTGCCAGCAGCCAACTATTGACGGCTAGCGGGACCAATGAGCAGTTCTTC. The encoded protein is CASSQLLTASGTNEQFF.

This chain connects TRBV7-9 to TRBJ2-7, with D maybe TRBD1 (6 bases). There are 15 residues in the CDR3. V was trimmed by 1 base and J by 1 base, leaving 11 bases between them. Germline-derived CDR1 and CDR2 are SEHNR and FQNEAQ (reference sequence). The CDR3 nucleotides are TGTGCCAGCAGCTTAGGGGGGACACCTTCCTACGAGCAGTACTTC. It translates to CASSLGGTPSYEQYF.